Presented here are 17 T cell receptor beta chains from one specimen sequenced in a study of technical replicates of blood from a handful of donors. The method was immunoSEQ multiplex PCR; TCRdb's version includes in-frame clones alone and lacks a portion of them. Among more than 75,000 clones, roughly 93% were seen once, and the ten largest hold about 0.23%. The sequencing input was T cells isolated from PBMCs. The receptors come from a human donor in good health.

The gene calls are TRBV19 and TRBJ1-5; 8 nucleotides agree with TRBD1. The V segment lost 5 bases and the J segment 3 bases; nucleotides outside the gene matches: 9. The CDR3 totals 16 residues. The germline V gene has CDR1 LNHDA and CDR2 SQIVND (reference sequence). CDR3 nucleotide sequence: TGTGCCAGTAGTCATGGACAGGGCCCTTCCAATCAGCCCCAGCATTTT. Amino acid sequence: CASSHGQGPSNQPQHF.

The chain carries TRBV5-1 and TRBJ2-7, with D possibly matching TRBD1 (5 bases). The CDR3 contains 13 residues. V lost 2 bases, J lost 5 bases, and 11 bases lay in between. In germline, CDR1 is SGHRS, CDR2 YFSETQ. The CDR3 region is CASSFPGINEQYF. CDR3 in DNA: TGCGCCAGCAGCTTTCCAGGGATCAACGAGCAGTACTTC.

Note on this clone: Relative to the germline gene, one junction end is altered; a read error may explain this. The V and J genes are TRBV28 and TRBJ2-5; 10 bases match TRBD2. Per germline, CDR1 MDHEN and CDR2 SYDVKM. The CDR3 spans 22 residues. For the CDR3, the DNA is TGTGCCAGCAGTGGGGACCTCCTAAGTAGACAGGGCCTAGCGGGAGACCAACAGACCCAGTACTTC. It encodes CASSGDLLSRQGLAGDQQTQYF. Full variable domain (outside the CDR3, taken from reference TRBV28 and TRBJ2-5): DVKVTQSSRYLVKRTGEKVFLECVQDMDHENMFWYRQDPGLGLRLIYFSYDVKMKEKGDIPEGYSVSREKKERFSLILESASTNQTSMYLCASSGDLLSRQGLAGDQQTQYFGPGTRLLVL.

V usage is TRBV7-2 and J usage is TRBJ2-4; D is uncertain. Per the germline V gene, CDR1 is SGHTA and CDR2 is FQGNSA. Between the trimmed V and J ends, which lost 3 bases and 0 bases, there was a span of 9 bases. This CDR3 contains 15 residues. The CDR3 here is CASSLNGLAKNIQYF. CDR3 nucleotide sequence: TGTGCCAGCAGCTTGAACGGGTTAGCCAAAAACATTCAGTACTTC.

The CDR3 DNA reads as TGCAGTGCTAGAACCCGGTACGAGCAGTACTTC. The encoded protein is CSARTRYEQYF. V usage is TRBV20-1 and J usage is TRBJ2-7; D not resolved. The CDR3 runs to 11 residues. Germline values: CDR1 DFQATT, CDR2 SNEGSKA (reference sequence). The V end was cut by 2 bases, the J end by 4 bases, with 6 bases between.

V gene TRBV11-2 combines with J gene TRBJ2-1; maybe TRBD1 (5 bases). V lost 1 base, J lost 2 bases, and 9 bases lay in between. Germline CDR1 SGHAT, CDR2 FQNNGV. The CDR3 consists of 15 residues. The CDR3 protein is CASSLVWGPYNEQFF. In DNA, the CDR3 is TGTGCCAGCAGCTTAGTATGGGGCCCCTACAATGAGCAGTTCTTC.

J is TRBJ2-1 and V is TRBV19; 7 bases fit TRBD2. CDR3 length equals 15 residues. V lost 9 bases, J lost 0 bases, and 8 bases stayed unmatched. Germline V gene lookup returns CDR1 LNHDA and CDR2 SQIVND (reference sequence). The CDR3 is CASMGSGNSYNEQFF. The CDR3 nucleotides are TGTGCCAGCATGGGAAGCGGGAACTCCTACAATGAGCAGTTCTTC.

This chain uses TRBV21-1 with TRBJ2-1; TRBD1 is the table's D call and was not checked against the DNA. TRBV21-1 is a documented pseudogene. The CDR3 loop spans 15 amino acids. In nucleotides, the CDR3 is TGTGCCAGAGTTCCACCGGGACAGGGGGGCAATGAGCAGTTCTTC. Protein product: CARVPPGQGGNEQFF.

The chain combines TRBV7-2 with TRBJ2-6; 9 nucleotides align to TRBD2. J gave up 0 bases and V 0 bases, and 3 bases lay outside the gene matches. Germline V gives CDR1 SGHTA, CDR2 FQGNSA. The CDR3 spans 18 residues. This CDR3 reads CASSLATSGGSGANVLTF. The DNA of the CDR3 is TGTGCCAGCAGCTTAGCGACTAGCGGAGGCTCTGGGGCCAACGTCCTGACTTTC.

The chain uses TRBV29-1 and TRBJ2-1; 10 positions match TRBD2. The germline V gene has CDR1 SQVTM and CDR2 ANQGSEA. The CDR3 extends over 14 amino acids. The J segment lost 8 bases and the V segment lost 7 bases, leaving 11 bases of the junction unmatched. CDR3 in DNA: TGCAGCGCCACAGGGCTAGCGGGAGTCGATGAGCAGTTCTTC. This gives the protein CSATGLAGVDEQFF.

CDR3 bases: TGTGCCAGCAGTTTCCCGGGACAGGGGTCCTACGAGCAGTACTTC. Protein product: CASSFPGQGSYEQYF. This chain links TRBV28 with TRBJ2-7; 10 positions agree with TRBD1. V lost 3 bases and J lost 1; bases outside the gene matches: 3. The CDR3 is 15 residues long. Germline V CDR1 and CDR2: MDHEN, SYDVKM.

This rearrangement joins TRBV5-1 to TRBJ2-1; 9 positions agree with TRBD2. Germline CDR1 reads SGHRS; CDR2 reads YFSETQ. The J segment lost 7 bases and the V segment lost 4 bases, leaving 12 bases of the junction unmatched. This CDR3 is 16 amino acids long. This CDR3 reads CASSLGELAGWNEQFF. CDR3 DNA sequence: TGCGCCAGCAGCCTTGGCGAGCTAGCGGGGTGGAATGAGCAGTTCTTC. Drawing the rest from reference TRBV5-1 and TRBJ2-1, the complete variable domain is KAGVTQTPRYLIKTRGQQVTLSCSPISGHRSVSWYQQTPGQGLQFLFEYFSETQRNKGNFPGRFSGRQFSNSRSEMNVSTLELGDSALYLCASSLGELAGWNEQFFGPGTRLTVL.

This sequence joins TRBV19 and TRBJ1-1; D is ambiguous. Trimming took 5 bases from V and 4 from J, leaving 14 bases between them. Germline values: CDR1 LNHDA, CDR2 SQIVND (reference sequence). There are 14 residues in the CDR3. The chain's CDR3 is CASSPPYSFTEAFF. CDR3 coding DNA: TGTGCCAGTAGTCCCCCCTATTCATTCACTGAAGCTTTCTTT.

V usage is TRBV18 and J usage is TRBJ1-6; D perhaps matches TRBD1 (5 bases). The CDR3 loop spans 16 amino acids. CDR1 is KGHSH, CDR2 LQKENI, per germline. Deletions cut 3 bases from V and 10 bases from J, with 19 bases between. The CDR3 region is CASSPRGEGSRSPLHF. The CDR3 DNA follows: TGTGCCAGCTCACCGCGAGGGGAGGGATCAAGGTCACCCCTCCACTTT.

This chain uses TRBV28 with TRBJ2-7; 11 bases align to TRBD2. In germline, CDR1 is MDHEN, CDR2 SYDVKM. Trimming took 2 bases from V and 9 from J; bases not matched to a gene: 9. CDR3 size: 15 residues. CDR3 amino acids: CASSLRLAGLGRQYF. CDR3 bases: TGTGCCAGCAGTTTAAGACTAGCGGGATTGGGGAGGCAGTACTTC.

The rearrangement links TRBV6-1 to TRBJ2-7; 7 bases are a match to TRBD1. Per the germline V gene, CDR1 is MNHNS and CDR2 is SASEGT. The ends lost 5 bases at V and 2 bases at J; junction bases unmatched: 6. The CDR3 consists of 14 residues. The CDR3 is CASSIRDRTYEQYF. In nucleotides, the CDR3 is TGTGCCAGCAGTATCCGGGACAGAACCTACGAGCAGTACTTC.

The V call is TRBV19, the J call TRBJ1-1, with no clear D. Germline V gene data show CDR1 as LNHDA and CDR2 as SQIVND (reference sequence). The CDR3 extends over 13 amino acids. V was trimmed by 7 bases and J by 6 bases, leaving 15 bases between them. The DNA of the CDR3 is TGTGCCAGTAAGCCGCCCGGTGCGGCTGAAGCTTTCTTT. Its protein product is CASKPPGAAEAFF.